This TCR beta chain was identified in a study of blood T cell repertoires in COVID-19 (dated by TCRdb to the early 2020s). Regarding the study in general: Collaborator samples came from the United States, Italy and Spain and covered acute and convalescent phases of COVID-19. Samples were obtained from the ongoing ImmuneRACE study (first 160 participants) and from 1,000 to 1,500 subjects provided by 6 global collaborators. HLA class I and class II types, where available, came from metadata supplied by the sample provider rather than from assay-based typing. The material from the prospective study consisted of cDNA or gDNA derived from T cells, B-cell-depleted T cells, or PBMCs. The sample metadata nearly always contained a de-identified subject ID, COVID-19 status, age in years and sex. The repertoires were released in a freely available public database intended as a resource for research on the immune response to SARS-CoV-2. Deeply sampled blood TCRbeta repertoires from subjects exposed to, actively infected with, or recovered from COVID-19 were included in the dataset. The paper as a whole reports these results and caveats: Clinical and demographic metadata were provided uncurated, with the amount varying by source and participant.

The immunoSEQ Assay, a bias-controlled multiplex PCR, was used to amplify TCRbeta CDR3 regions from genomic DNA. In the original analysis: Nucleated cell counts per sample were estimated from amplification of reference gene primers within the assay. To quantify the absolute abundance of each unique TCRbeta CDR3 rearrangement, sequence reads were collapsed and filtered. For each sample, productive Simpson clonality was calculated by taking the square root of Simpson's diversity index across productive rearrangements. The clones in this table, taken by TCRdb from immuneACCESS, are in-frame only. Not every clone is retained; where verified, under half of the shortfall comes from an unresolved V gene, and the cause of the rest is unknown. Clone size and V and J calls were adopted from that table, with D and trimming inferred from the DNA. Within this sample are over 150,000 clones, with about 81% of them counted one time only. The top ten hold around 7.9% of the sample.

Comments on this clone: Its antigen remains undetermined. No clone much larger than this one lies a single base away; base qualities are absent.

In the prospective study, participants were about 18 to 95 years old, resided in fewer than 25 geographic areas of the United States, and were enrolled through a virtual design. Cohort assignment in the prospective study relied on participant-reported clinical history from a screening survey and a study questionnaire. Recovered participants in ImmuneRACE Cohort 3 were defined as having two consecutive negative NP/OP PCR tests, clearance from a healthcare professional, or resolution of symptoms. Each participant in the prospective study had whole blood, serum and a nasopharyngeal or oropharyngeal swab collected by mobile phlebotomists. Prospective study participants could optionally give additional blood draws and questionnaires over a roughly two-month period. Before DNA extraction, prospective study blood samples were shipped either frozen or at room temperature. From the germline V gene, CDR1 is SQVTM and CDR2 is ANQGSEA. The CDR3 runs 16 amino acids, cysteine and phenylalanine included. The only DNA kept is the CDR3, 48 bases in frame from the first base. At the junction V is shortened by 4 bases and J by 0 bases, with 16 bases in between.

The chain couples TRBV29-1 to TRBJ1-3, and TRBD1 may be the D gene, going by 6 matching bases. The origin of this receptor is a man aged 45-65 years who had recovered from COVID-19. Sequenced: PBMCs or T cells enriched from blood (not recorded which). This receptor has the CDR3 CSVGTGTNLSGNTIYF. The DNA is TGCAGCGTTGGTACCGGGACAAACCTCTCTGGAAACACCATATATTTT.